The sequence of this T cell receptor (beta chain) was determined in a study of blood T cell repertoires in COVID-19. Sequencing used immunoSEQ multiplex PCR; TCRdb keeps in-frame clones, though not all of them. The data show 110,000 or so clones, with about three quarters seen just once and 1.5% to 2% held by the top ten. This clone showed up just once. The TCR was taken from a woman in her forties with acute or convalescent COVID-19. The source material was peripheral blood.

CDR3 in DNA: TGTGCCAGCAAGGGGACTAGCGGTTCTCATGAGCAGTTCTTC. Translation gives CASKGTSGSHEQFF. The J gene is TRBJ2-1, the V gene TRBV2, with 11 bases lining up with TRBD2. Losses at the gene ends were 7 bases for V and 8 bases for J; bases not matched to a gene: 7. CDR1 is SNHLY, CDR2 FYNNEI, per germline. The CDR3 runs 14 residues.